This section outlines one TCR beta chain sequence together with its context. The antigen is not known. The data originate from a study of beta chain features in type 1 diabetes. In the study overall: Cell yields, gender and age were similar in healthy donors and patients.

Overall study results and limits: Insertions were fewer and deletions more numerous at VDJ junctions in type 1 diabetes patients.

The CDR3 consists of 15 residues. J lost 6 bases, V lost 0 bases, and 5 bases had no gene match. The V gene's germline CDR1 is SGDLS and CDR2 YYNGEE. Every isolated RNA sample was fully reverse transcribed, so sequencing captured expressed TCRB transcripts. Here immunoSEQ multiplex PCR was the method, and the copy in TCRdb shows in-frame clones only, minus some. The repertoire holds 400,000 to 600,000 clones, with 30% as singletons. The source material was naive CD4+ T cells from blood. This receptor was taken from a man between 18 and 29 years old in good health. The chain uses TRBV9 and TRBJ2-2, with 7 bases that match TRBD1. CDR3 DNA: TGTGCCAGCAGCGTAGGGGACAGAAGACCCGGGGAGCTGTTTTTT. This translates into CASSVGDRRPGELFF.